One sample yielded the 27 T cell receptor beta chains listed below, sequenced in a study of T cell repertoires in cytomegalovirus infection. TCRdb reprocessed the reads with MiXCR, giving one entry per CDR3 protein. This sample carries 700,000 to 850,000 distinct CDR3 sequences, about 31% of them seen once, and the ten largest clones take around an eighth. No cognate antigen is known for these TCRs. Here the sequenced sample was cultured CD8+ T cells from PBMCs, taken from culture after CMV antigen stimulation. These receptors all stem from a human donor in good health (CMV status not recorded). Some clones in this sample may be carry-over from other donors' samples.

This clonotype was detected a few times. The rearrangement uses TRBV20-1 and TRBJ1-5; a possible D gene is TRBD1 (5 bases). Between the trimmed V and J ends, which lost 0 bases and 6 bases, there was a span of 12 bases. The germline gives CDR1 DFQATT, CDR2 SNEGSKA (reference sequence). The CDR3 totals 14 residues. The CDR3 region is CSARDWGEAQPQHF. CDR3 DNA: TGCAGTGCTAGAGATTGGGGGGAAGCTCAGCCCCAGCATTTT.

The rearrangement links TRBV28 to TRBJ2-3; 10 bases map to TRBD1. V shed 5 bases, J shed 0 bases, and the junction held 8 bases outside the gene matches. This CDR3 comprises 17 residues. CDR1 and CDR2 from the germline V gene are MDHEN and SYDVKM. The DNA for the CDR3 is TGTGCCAGCAGTGCTGCGGACAGGGGGACCAGCACAGATACGCAGTATTTT. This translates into CASSAADRGTSTDTQYF.

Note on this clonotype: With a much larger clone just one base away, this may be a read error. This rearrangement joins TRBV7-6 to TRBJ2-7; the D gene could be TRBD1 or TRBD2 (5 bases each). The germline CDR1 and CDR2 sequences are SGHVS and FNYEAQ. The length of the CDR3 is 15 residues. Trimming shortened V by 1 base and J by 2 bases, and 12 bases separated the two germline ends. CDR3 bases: TGTGCCAGCAGCTTAGAGGATCAGGGACCCTACGAGCAGTACTTC. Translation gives CASSLEDQGPYEQYF.

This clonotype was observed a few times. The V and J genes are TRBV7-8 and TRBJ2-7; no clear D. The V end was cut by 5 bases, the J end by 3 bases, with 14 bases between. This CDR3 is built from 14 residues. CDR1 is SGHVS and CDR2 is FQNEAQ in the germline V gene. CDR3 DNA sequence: TGTGCCAGCAGCCCCCGCGCGAGCCTCTACGAGCAGTACGTC. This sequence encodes CASSPRASLYEQYV.

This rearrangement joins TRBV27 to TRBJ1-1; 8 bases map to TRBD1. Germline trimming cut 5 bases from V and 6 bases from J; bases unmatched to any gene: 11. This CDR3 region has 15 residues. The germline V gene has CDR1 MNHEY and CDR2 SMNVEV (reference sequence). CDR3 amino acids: CASSPRTGRVPEAFF. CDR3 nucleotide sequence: TGTGCCAGCAGTCCCAGGACAGGGCGGGTGCCTGAAGCTTTCTTT.

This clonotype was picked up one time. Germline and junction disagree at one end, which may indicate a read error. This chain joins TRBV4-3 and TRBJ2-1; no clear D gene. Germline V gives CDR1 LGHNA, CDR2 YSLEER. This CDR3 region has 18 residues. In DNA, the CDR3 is TGCGCCAGAAGCCAAGAAGACGTGGGTCCTAGCTCCTACAATGAGCAGTTCTTC. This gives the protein CARSQEDVGPSSYNEQFF.

CDR3 loop: CASSYLRDNTEAFF. CDR3 bases: TGTGCCAGCAGTTACCTCAGGGATAATACTGAAGCTTTCTTT. This chain joins TRBV6-2 or TRBV6-3 and TRBJ1-1; weak D call: TRBD1 (5 bases). The CDR3 has 14 residues. Germline assignment: CDR1 MNHEY and CDR2 SVGEGT. Trimming shortened V by 2 bases and J by 5 bases, and 12 bases separated the two germline ends.

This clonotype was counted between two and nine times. The CDR3 sequence: CAISERGTGELFF. The CDR3 coding sequence is TGTGCCATCAGTGAGAGAGGGACCGGGGAGCTGTTTTTT. This rearrangement joins TRBV10-3 to TRBJ2-2, with D possibly being TRBD2 (5 bases). Germline assignment: CDR1 ENHRY and CDR2 SYGVKD. The CDR3 spans 13 residues. V gave up 2 bases and J gave up 5 bases, with 6 bases separating them.

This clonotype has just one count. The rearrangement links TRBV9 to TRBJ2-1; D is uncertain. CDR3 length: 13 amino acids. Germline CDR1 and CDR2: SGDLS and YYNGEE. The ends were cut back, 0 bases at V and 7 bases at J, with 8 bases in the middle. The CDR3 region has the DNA TGTGCCAGCAGCGTAGATTTGCCGAATGAGCAGTTCTTC. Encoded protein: CASSVDLPNEQFF.

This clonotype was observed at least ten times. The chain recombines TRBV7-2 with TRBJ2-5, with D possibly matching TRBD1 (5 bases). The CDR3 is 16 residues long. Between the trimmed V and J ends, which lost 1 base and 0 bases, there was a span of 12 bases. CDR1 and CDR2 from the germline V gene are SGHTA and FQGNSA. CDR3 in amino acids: CASSLGYRRYQETQYF. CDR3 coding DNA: TGTGCCAGCAGCTTAGGATACAGGCGATACCAAGAGACCCAGTACTTC.

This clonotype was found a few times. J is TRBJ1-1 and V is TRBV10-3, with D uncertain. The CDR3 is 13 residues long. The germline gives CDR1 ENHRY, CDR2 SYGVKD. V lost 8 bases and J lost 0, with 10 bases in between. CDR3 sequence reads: CAIRGEMNTEAFF. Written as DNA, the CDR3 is TGTGCCATCCGAGGCGAAATGAACACTGAAGCTTTCTTT.

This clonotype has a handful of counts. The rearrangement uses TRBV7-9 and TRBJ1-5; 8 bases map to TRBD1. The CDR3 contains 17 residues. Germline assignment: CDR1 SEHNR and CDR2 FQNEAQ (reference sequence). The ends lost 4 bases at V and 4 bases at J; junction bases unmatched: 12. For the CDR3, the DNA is TGTGCCAGCAGCTCAGCGACAGGGGTAGGATATAATCAGCCCCAGCATTTT. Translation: CASSSATGVGYNQPQHF.

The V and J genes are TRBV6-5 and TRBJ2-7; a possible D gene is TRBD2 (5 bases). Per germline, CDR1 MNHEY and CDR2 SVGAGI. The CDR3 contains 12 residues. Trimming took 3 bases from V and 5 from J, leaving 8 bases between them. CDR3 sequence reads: CASSYGENEQYF. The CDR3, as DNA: TGTGCCAGCAGTTATGGGGAGAACGAGCAGTACTTC.

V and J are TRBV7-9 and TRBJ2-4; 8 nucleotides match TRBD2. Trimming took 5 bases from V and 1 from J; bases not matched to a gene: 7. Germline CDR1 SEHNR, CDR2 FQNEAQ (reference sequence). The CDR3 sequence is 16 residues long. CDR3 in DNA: TGTGCCAGCAGCCCCCCGGGAGGGGAGGCCAAAAACATTCAGTACTTC. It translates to CASSPPGGEAKNIQYF. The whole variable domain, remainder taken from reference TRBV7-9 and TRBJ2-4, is DTGVSQNPRHKITKRGQNVTFRCDPISEHNRLYWYRQTLGQGPEFLTYFQNEAQLEKSRLLSDRFSAERPKGSFSTLEIQRTEQGDSAMYLCASSPPGGEAKNIQYFGAGTRLSVL.

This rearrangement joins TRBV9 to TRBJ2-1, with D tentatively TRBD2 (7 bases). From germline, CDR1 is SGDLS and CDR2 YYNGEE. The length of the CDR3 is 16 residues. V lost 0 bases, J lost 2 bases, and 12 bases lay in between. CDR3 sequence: CASSVARGAPYNEQFF. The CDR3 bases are TGTGCCAGCAGCGTAGCTCGGGGGGCCCCCTACAATGAGCAGTTCTTC.

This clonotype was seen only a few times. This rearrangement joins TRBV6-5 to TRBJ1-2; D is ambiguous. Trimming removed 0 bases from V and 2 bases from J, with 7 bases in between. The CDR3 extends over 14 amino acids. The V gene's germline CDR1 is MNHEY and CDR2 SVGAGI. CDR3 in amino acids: CASSYSWQNYGYTF. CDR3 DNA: TGTGCCAGCAGTTACTCTTGGCAAAACTATGGCTACACCTTC.

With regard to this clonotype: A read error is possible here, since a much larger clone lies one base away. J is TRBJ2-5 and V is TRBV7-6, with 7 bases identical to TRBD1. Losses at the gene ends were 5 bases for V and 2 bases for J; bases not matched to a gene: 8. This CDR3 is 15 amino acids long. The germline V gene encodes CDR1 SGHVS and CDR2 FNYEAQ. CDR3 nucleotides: TGTGCCAGCAGCACACTGCCGGGACAGCAAGAGACCCAGTACTTC. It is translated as CASSTLPGQQETQYF. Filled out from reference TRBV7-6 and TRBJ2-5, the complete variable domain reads GAGVSQSPRYKVTKRGQDVALRCDPISGHVSLYWYRQALGQGPEFLTYFNYEAQQDKSGLPNDRFSAERPEGSISTLTIQRTEQRDSAMYRCASSTLPGQQETQYFGPGTRLLVL.

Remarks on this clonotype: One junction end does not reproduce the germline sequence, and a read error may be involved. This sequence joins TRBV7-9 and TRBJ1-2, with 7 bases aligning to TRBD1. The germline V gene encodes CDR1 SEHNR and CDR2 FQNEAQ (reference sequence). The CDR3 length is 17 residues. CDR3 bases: TGTGTCAGCAGCCCAACCCACAGGGGTCAGGGTAACTATGGCTACACCTTC. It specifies CVSSPTHRGQGNYGYTF.

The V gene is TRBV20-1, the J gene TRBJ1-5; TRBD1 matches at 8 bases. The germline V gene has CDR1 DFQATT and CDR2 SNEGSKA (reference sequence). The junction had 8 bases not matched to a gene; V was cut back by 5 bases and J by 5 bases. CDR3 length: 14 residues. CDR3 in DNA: TGCAGTGCTCGACAGGGGATAGGCCATCAGCCCCAGCATTTT. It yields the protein CSARQGIGHQPQHF.

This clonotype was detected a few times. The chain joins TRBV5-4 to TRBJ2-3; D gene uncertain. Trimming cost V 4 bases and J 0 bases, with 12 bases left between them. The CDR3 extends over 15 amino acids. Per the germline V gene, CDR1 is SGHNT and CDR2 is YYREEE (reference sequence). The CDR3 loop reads CASSAPESSTDTQYF. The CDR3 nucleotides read TGTGCCAGCAGCGCCCCTGAAAGTAGCACAGATACGCAGTATTTT.

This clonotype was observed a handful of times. This CDR3 is CASSSRGGPANEQFF. For the CDR3, the DNA is TGTGCCAGCAGCTCTCGGGGAGGACCCGCCAATGAGCAGTTCTTC. The chain employs TRBV7-6 and TRBJ2-1; weak D call: TRBD2 (6 bases). Trimming took 4 bases from V and 6 from J, leaving 16 bases between them. This CDR3 contains 15 residues. CDR1 and CDR2 from the germline V gene are SGHVS and FNYEAQ.

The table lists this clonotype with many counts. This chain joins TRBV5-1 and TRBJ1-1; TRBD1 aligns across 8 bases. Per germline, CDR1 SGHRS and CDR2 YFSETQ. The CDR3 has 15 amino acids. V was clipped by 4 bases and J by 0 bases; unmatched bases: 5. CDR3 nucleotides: TGCGCCAGCAGCGCCGCAGGGGGCCTGAACACTGAAGCTTTCTTT. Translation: CASSAAGGLNTEAFF.

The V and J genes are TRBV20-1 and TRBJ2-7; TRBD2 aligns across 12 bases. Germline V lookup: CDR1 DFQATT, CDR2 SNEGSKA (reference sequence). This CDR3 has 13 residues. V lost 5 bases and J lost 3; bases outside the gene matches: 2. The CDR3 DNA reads TGCAGTGCTTTGACTAGCGGGGGCTACGAGCAGTACGTC. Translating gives CSALTSGGYEQYV.

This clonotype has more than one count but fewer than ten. The CDR3 DNA sequence: TGTGCCAGTAGTCTGACGCCAGTCAACTATGGCTACACCTTC. Encoded protein: CASSLTPVNYGYTF. The V gene is TRBV19, the J gene TRBJ1-2; D gene uncertain. This CDR3 is 14 amino acids long. The germline V gene has CDR1 LNHDA and CDR2 SQIVND (reference sequence). V lost 5 bases and J lost 2, with 12 bases in between. The complete variable domain, with remaining parts taken from reference TRBV19 and TRBJ1-2, reads DGGITQSPKYLFRKEGQNVTLSCEQNLNHDAMYWYRQDPGQGLRLIYYSQIVNDFQKGDIAEGYSVSREKKESFPLTVTSAQKNPTAFYLCASSLTPVNYGYTFGSGTRLTVV.

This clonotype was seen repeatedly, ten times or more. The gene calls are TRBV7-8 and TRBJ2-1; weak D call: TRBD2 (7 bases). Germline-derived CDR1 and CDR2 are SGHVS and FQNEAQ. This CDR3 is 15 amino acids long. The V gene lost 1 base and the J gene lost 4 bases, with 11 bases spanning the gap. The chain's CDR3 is CASSLGGGLYNEQFF. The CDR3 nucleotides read TGTGCCAGCAGCTTAGGGGGGGGGCTTTACAATGAGCAGTTCTTC.

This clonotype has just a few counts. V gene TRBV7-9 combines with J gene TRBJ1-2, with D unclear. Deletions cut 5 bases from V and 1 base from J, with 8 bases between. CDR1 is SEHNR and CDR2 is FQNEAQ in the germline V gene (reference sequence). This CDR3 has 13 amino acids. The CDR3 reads CASSGSVNYGYTF. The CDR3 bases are TGTGCCAGCAGCGGCTCCGTTAACTATGGCTACACCTTC.

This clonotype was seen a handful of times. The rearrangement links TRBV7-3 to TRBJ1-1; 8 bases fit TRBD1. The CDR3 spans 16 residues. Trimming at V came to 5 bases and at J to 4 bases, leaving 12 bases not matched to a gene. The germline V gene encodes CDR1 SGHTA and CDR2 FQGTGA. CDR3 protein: CASSPPDREYGTEAFF. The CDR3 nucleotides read TGTGCCAGCAGCCCGCCGGACAGGGAGTATGGCACTGAAGCTTTCTTT. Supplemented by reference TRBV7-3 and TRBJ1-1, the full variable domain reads GAGVSQTPSNKVTEKGKYVELRCDPISGHTALYWYRQSLGQGPEFLIYFQGTGAADDSGLPNDRFFAVRPEGSVSTLKIQRTERGDSAVYLCASSPPDREYGTEAFFGQGTRLTVV.